This TCR beta chain emerged from a study of cytomegalovirus exposure and HLA in healthy donors. Study-wide points: Most likely, a cluster of highly shared sequence variants arose as a sequencing artifact. In the analysis, some V segments, TRBV6-2 and TRBV6-3 included, were excluded as indistinguishable.

The CDR3 covers 16 residues. V was pared by 6 bases and J by 0 bases, with 7 bases of the junction left unmatched. Germline CDR1 SNHLY, CDR2 FYNNEI. With 60 Vbeta and 13 Jbeta primers, the PCR was carried out. The data were produced by immunoSEQ multiplex PCR, yet TCRdb's version contains in-frame clones alone and is incomplete. The profile shows about 120,000 clones, roughly 79% of them singletons. About this clone itself: The antigen is unknown.

This receptor was identified in a woman aged 40 to 50 in good health and CMV-seronegative. The chain has TRBV2 and TRBJ2-3; 9 nucleotides line up with TRBD2. The sample taken for sequencing was PBMCs. CDR3 in amino acids: CASSLAGAPSTDTQYF. CDR3 DNA sequence: TGTGCCAGCAGCTTAGCGGGGGCCCCTAGCACAGATACGCAGTATTTT.